This is a list of T cell receptor beta chains from one sample in a study of early stage breast cancer tumors. TCRdb keeps only in-frame clones here, not all; method: immunoSEQ multiplex PCR. The sample has some 14,000 clones; less than 85% are singletons. Specimen: normal breast tissue next to the tumor. The source is a person aged 30 to 40 with breast cancer. Both conserved end residues are part of each CDR3. The D gene is left open where the match is weak. Clone size is given for some rows only: seen once, a few or many times, or a class if the clone is expanded.

NA	TRBJ2-5	TRBV7-2	NA	CASSLPGTRRETQYF	TGTGCCAGCAGCTTACCCGGGACCCGCCGCGAGACCCAGTACTTC
NA	TRBJ1-2	TRBV6-5	TRBD1	CASRVGTGLYGYTF	TGTGCCAGCAGGGTCGGGACAGGGCTCTATGGCTACACCTTC
NA	TRBJ2-5	TRBV19	NA	CASSPPSRETQYF	TGTGCCAGTAGTCCCCCTTCCAGAGAGACCCAGTACTTC
NA	TRBJ2-7	TRBV6-7	NA	CASSPEGGKNYEQYF	TGTGCCAGCAGTCCCGAAGGAGGAAAGAACTACGAGCAGTACTTC
NA	TRBJ1-2	TRBV10-3	NA	CASSPDRKYGYTF	TGTGCCAGCAGCCCGGACAGAAAATATGGCTACACCTTC
NA	TRBJ1-1	TRBV7-9	NA	CASSLIGGNTEAFF	TGTGCCAGCAGCTTAATTGGCGGGAACACTGAAGCTTTCTTT
few	TRBJ2-7	TRBV5-4	TRBD2	CASSLVPTSGTSYEQYF	TGTGCCAGCAGCTTGGTCCCGACTAGCGGGACCTCCTACGAGCAGTACTTC
once	TRBJ2-7	TRBV10-1	TRBD2	CARDPSRGSAEQYF	TGCGCCCGGGATCCGAGTCGCGGGAGTGCCGAGCAGTACTTC
NA	TRBJ2-7	TRBV29-1	TRBD2	CSVKREEYEQYF	TGCAGTGTCAAGCGGGAGGAATACGAGCAGTACTTC
NA	TRBJ1-1	TRBV20-1	NA	CSAGETNAFF	TGCAGTGCCGGCGAAACTAACGCTTTCTTT
NA	TRBJ1-1	TRBV19	NA	CASSSPGLPRPEAFF	TGTGCCAGTAGTAGTCCGGGACTCCCACGCCCTGAAGCTTTCTTT
once	TRBJ1-2	TRBV14	NA	CASSQGGMYTTYGYTF	TGTGCCAGCAGCCAAGGGGGAATGTACACAACCTATGGCTACACCTTC
few	TRBJ2-7	TRBV4-2	TRBD2	CASSQSPGLAGSRGYEQYF	TGTGCCAGCAGCCAATCACCGGGACTAGCGGGAAGTAGGGGCTACGAGCAGTACTTC
NA	TRBJ1-6	TRBV11-2	NA	CASSLAGPPNSPLHF	TGTGCCAGCAGCTTAGCGGGACCCCCTAATTCACCCCTCCACTTT
NA	TRBJ1-2	TRBV5-1	TRBD1	CASSSRAGTGDGYTF	TGCGCCAGCAGCTCAAGGGCCGGGACAGGGGATGGCTACACCTTC